This entry lists 24 T cell receptor beta chains sequenced from one sample in a study of blood T cell repertoires in COVID-19. Sequenced by immunoSEQ multiplex PCR; TCRdb stores in-frame clones only, minus some. The sample records roughly 30,000 clones, 93% being singletons. Sequenced material: peripheral blood. These receptors all come from a woman aged 65 to 85 with COVID-19, enrolled during active disease.

The chain uses TRBV4-1 and TRBJ2-2; 9 positions agree with TRBD1. CDR1 MGHRA and CDR2 YSYEKL come from the germline V gene. V lost 4 bases and J lost 0; bases outside the gene matches: 3. CDR3 length: 16 amino acids. In DNA, the CDR3 is TGCGCCAGCAGCCCCAGGACAGGGGCGAACACCGGGGAGCTGTTTTTT. Protein: CASSPRTGANTGELFF.

V is TRBV6-5 and J is TRBJ1-2; D may be TRBD1 (5 bases). Germline V lookup: CDR1 MNHEY, CDR2 SVGAGI. The CDR3 totals 15 residues. With 8 bases removed from V and 7 bases from J, the gap between germline ends came to 23 bases. The CDR3 loop reads CASGRSLRGSLGYTF. The CDR3, as DNA: TGTGCCAGCGGACGTTCTTTACGGGGGTCACTTGGCTACACCTTC.

This clone was counted once. The chain couples TRBV24-1 to TRBJ1-5; TRBD1 matches at 10 bases. Germline V gene data show CDR1 as KGHDR and CDR2 as SFDVKD. The CDR3 is made up of 19 amino acids. J was trimmed by 0 bases and V by 1 base; bases with no gene match: 8. In nucleotides, the CDR3 is TGTGCCACCAGTGATTTCCGGGACAGGGGATTATATAGCAATCAGCCCCAGCATTTT. Translation gives CATSDFRDRGLYSNQPQHF.

This rearrangement joins TRBV11-3 to TRBJ1-1; 8 bases map to TRBD1. The ends lost 3 bases at V and 4 bases at J; junction bases unmatched: 1. The CDR3 spans 13 residues. The germline V gene encodes CDR1 SGHNT and CDR2 YENEEA. The CDR3 reads CASSFTGGTEAFF. The CDR3 DNA sequence: TGTGCCAGCAGCTTTACAGGGGGCACTGAAGCTTTCTTT. The full variable domain, completed using reference TRBV11-3 and TRBJ1-1, is EAGVVQSPRYKIIEKKQPVAFWCNPISGHNTLYWYLQNLGQGPELLIRYENEEAVDDSQLPKDRFSAERLKGVDSTLKIQPAELGDSAVYLCASSFTGGTEAFFGQGTRLTVV.

The chain couples TRBV30 to TRBJ2-7, with TRBD2 matching over 7 bases. V lost 3 bases, J lost 1 base, and 9 bases stayed unmatched. This CDR3 region has 15 residues. CDR1 is GTSNPN, CDR2 SVGIG, per germline (reference sequence). The CDR3: CAWSRGGRISYEQYF. CDR3 DNA: TGTGCCTGGAGCCGCGGCGGGAGAATTTCCTACGAGCAGTACTTC.

The chain uses TRBV5-8 and TRBJ1-1, with a tentative D call TRBD1 (5 bases). The CDR3 runs 12 residues. V was clipped by 4 bases and J by 6 bases, with 10 bases between them. Germline V gene sequence: CDR1 SGHTS, CDR2 YDEGEE. The CDR3 sequence is CASSPRVSEAFF. CDR3 in DNA: TGTGCCAGCAGCCCCAGGGTTTCTGAAGCTTTCTTT. Full variable domain (outside the CDR3, taken from reference TRBV5-8 and TRBJ1-1): EAGVTQSPTHLIKTRGQQATLRCSPISGHTSVYWYQQALGLGLQFLLWYDEGEERNRGNFPPRFSGRQFPNYSSELNVNALELEDSALYLCASSPRVSEAFFGQGTRLTVV.

The CDR3 here is CSASQNPATPQQGSNYGYTF. CDR3 coding DNA: TGCAGTGCTAGTCAAAACCCAGCCACCCCCCAACAGGGGTCAAACTATGGCTACACCTTC. The V and J genes are TRBV20-1 and TRBJ1-2, with TRBD1 matching over 7 bases. Germline V gene lookup returns CDR1 DFQATT and CDR2 SNEGSKA (reference sequence). The CDR3 spans 20 residues. The J segment lost 2 bases and the V segment lost 3 bases, leaving 24 bases of the junction unmatched.

The chain carries TRBV10-3 and TRBJ2-3, with a tentative D call TRBD2 (5 bases). V was trimmed by 10 bases and J by 0 bases, leaving 11 bases between them. Germline V gene lookup returns CDR1 ENHRY and CDR2 SYGVKD. CDR3 size: 13 residues. The CDR3, as DNA: TGTGCCACGGGGAGAGCGAGCACAGATACGCAGTATTTT. Its translation is CATGRASTDTQYF.

This chain links TRBV2 with TRBJ2-7; maybe TRBD1 (5 bases). The CDR3 totals 13 residues. V was shortened by 6 bases and J by 2 bases, with 11 bases between the two germline ends. The germline V gene has CDR1 SNHLY and CDR2 FYNNEI. Here the CDR3 reads CASRTERTYEQYF. Here the CDR3 DNA reads TGTGCCAGCAGGACAGAGCGAACCTACGAGCAGTACTTC.

The chain carries TRBV10-2 and TRBJ2-1; D call uncertain. The CDR3 extends over 12 amino acids. Trimming pared 8 bases from V and 6 bases from J, leaving 11 bases between. In germline, CDR1 is WSHSY, CDR2 SAAADI. The CDR3 DNA reads as TGCGCCAGCTCCGTGCAGCGCAATGAGCAGTTCTTC. It translates to CASSVQRNEQFF.

This chain uses TRBV7-8 with TRBJ1-4, with a weak D call TRBD1 (5 bases). V lost 5 bases, J lost 2 bases, and 15 bases lay in between. This CDR3 contains 16 residues. CDR1 and CDR2 (germline): SGHVS, FQNEAQ. The CDR3 here is CASSRTSGITNEKLFF. The CDR3 region has the DNA TGTGCCAGCAGCCGGACTTCAGGGATCACTAATGAAAAACTGTTTTTT. The variable domain in full, with the rest retrieved from reference TRBV7-8 and TRBJ1-4, is GAGVSQSPRYKVAKRGQDVALRCDPISGHVSLFWYQQALGQGPEFLTYFQNEAQLDKSGLPSDRFFAERPEGSVSTLKIQRTQQEDSAVYLCASSRTSGITNEKLFFGSGTQLSVL.

The chain carries TRBV19 and TRBJ2-1, with 13 bases fitting TRBD2. The CDR3 runs 21 residues. The junction had 14 bases not matched to a gene; V was cut back by 3 bases and J by 0 bases. CDR1 and CDR2 from the germline V gene are LNHDA and SQIVND (reference sequence). The CDR3 DNA reads TGTGCCAGTAGTATTATCGCCGGGACTAGCGGGGTGCTGAGCTCCTACAATGAGCAGTTCTTC. Its translation is CASSIIAGTSGVLSSYNEQFF.

The chain combines TRBV7-2 with TRBJ2-7; TRBD1 matches 9 bases. With V trimmed by 1 base and J by 1 base, 8 bases remained unmatched. The CDR3 is 17 residues long. Germline CDR1 is SGHTA and CDR2 is FQGNSA. The CDR3, as DNA: TGTGCCAGCAGCTTAGGGGCTCCCGGGACAGGGTCCTACGAGCAGTACTTC. Its translation: CASSLGAPGTGSYEQYF.

Note on this clone: Compared with germline, one end of the junction differs, possibly owing to a read error. J is TRBJ1-3 and V is TRBV11-2; perhaps TRBD1 as D (5 bases). The germline CDR1 and CDR2 sequences are SGHAT and FQNNGV. The CDR3 runs 14 residues. The CDR3 coding sequence is TGTGCCAGCAGCCTAGACAGTGCCTGGAACACCATATATTTT. This encodes CASSLDSAWNTIYF.

This clone was seen a few times. The chain links TRBV28 to TRBJ1-1; 10 bases line up with TRBD1. V shed 3 bases, J shed 5 bases, and the junction held 9 bases outside the gene matches. This CDR3 is built from 16 residues. Germline V gene data show CDR1 as MDHEN and CDR2 as SYDVKM. CDR3 loop: CASSFSGGTGVTEAFF. The CDR3, as DNA: TGTGCCAGCAGTTTTTCTGGCGGGACAGGGGTAACTGAAGCTTTCTTT.

The chain combines TRBV5-5 with TRBJ2-1, with a possible D match to TRBD2 (5 bases). Germline-derived CDR1 and CDR2 are SGHKS and YYEKEE (reference sequence). The CDR3 totals 16 residues. Trimming stripped 4 bases from V and 5 bases from J, with 19 bases between. This CDR3 reads CASSPWTARINNEQFF. The CDR3 nucleotides are TGTGCCAGCAGCCCATGGACTGCCCGAATTAACAATGAGCAGTTCTTC.

This clone was found a few times. This chain connects TRBV6-5 to TRBJ2-1; weak D call: TRBD2 (6 bases). The CDR3 runs 12 residues. CDR1 and CDR2 from the germline V gene are MNHEY and SVGAGI. V lost 7 bases, J lost 7 bases, and 11 bases lay in between. The CDR3 reads CASKRSGNEQFF. The DNA for the CDR3 is TGTGCCAGCAAACGAAGCGGGAATGAGCAGTTCTTC.

The chain carries TRBV28 and TRBJ1-4, with 9 nucleotides matching TRBD1. The junction had 10 bases not matched to a gene; V was cut back by 7 bases and J by 7 bases. The CDR3 loop spans 15 amino acids. Germline CDR1 and CDR2: MDHEN and SYDVKM. CDR3 bases: TGTGCCAGCACCAACCGGGGACAGGGAGGTGAAAAACTGTTTTTT. Translating it yields CASTNRGQGGEKLFF.

This chain joins TRBV30 and TRBJ1-3; 11 nucleotides agree with TRBD1. The CDR3 covers 15 residues. Germline assignment: CDR1 GTSNPN and CDR2 SVGIG (reference sequence). J lost 0 bases, V lost 3 bases, and 1 base had no gene match. CDR3 sequence: CAWRGQGGSGNTIYF. CDR3 DNA sequence: TGTGCCTGGAGGGGACAGGGGGGCTCTGGAAACACCATATATTTT.

A word on this clone: This CDR3 is also generated by other DNA sequences in the sample. The chain joins TRBV18 to TRBJ1-5; D is ambiguous. This CDR3 is built from 14 residues. Trimming shortened V by 0 bases and J by 4 bases, and 7 bases separated the two germline ends. Germline V lookup: CDR1 KGHSH, CDR2 LQKENI. This CDR3 reads CASSPPGGNQPQHF. In nucleotides, the CDR3 is TGTGCCAGCTCACCACCGGGCGGGAATCAGCCCCAGCATTTT. Together with reference TRBV18 and TRBJ1-5, the CDR3 gives the full variable domain: NAGVMQNPRHLVRRRGQEARLRCSPMKGHSHVYWYRQLPEEGLKFMVYLQKENIIDESGMPKERFSAEFPKEGPSILRIQQVVRGDSAAYFCASSPPGGNQPQHFGDGTRLSIL.

This rearrangement joins TRBV30 to TRBJ2-1; 10 bases agree with TRBD2. This CDR3 comprises 15 residues. The ends lost 5 bases at V and 4 bases at J; junction bases unmatched: 8. Germline assignment: CDR1 GTSNPN and CDR2 SVGIG (reference sequence). The CDR3 bases are TGTGCCTGGGGATGGAATAGCGGGAGGTACAATGAGCAGTTCTTC. This sequence encodes CAWGWNSGRYNEQFF.

The chain couples TRBV10-2 to TRBJ2-7; perhaps TRBD2 as D (6 bases). The CDR3 is made up of 15 amino acids. CDR1 is WSHSY and CDR2 is SAAADI in the germline V gene. Trimming removed 3 bases from V and 0 bases from J, with 12 bases in between. The CDR3 DNA is TGCGCCAGCAGTGAAACTCTCGGGGGCTCCTACGAGCAGTACTTC. This sequence encodes CASSETLGGSYEQYF.

The V and J genes are TRBV28 and TRBJ1-5; 7 bases map to TRBD1. Trimming removed 4 bases from V and 7 bases from J; junction bases left unmatched: 10. This CDR3 has 15 amino acids. Germline CDR1 is MDHEN and CDR2 is SYDVKM. CDR3: CASSSILTGRQPQHF. The DNA of the CDR3 is TGTGCCAGCAGTTCCATTCTGACAGGGAGGCAGCCCCAGCATTTT.

This clone has more than one count but fewer than ten. The sample contains more than one DNA sequence encoding this CDR3. The chain uses TRBV19 and TRBJ2-1; 9 bases match TRBD2. CDR3 length equals 13 residues. Trimming at V came to 5 bases and at J to 7 bases, leaving 3 bases not matched to a gene. Looked up from germline, CDR1 is LNHDA and CDR2 is SQIVND (reference sequence). The CDR3 reads CASSLTSGNEQFF. In DNA form, the CDR3 reads TGTGCCAGTAGTTTAACTAGCGGGAATGAGCAGTTCTTC.